The clone carrying this T cell receptor beta chain came up a few times. These data are taken from a study of shared clonotypes between healthy human individuals. The table came from immunoSEQ multiplex PCR; TCRdb's copy has only in-frame clones and leaves some out. The repertoire holds around 500,000 clones, 75% to 85% seen once, with 10% to 15% in the top ten. This CDR3 has 15 amino acids. V was trimmed by 2 bases and J by 0 bases, leaving 10 bases between them. Looked up from germline, CDR1 is KGHSH and CDR2 is LQKENI. The sequence was obtained from a woman aged 40 to 49 in good health. Some clones in this sample may be carry-over from other donors' samples. Sequences were obtained from PBMCs. V is TRBV18 and J is TRBJ1-1; D unclear. CDR3 DNA: TGTGCCAGCTCACCAGAGGAAGGGTTGAACACTGAAGCTTTCTTT. Encoded protein: CASSPEEGLNTEAFF.